The 6 T cell receptor beta chains given below trace back to one sample, sequenced in a study of cytotoxic CD8 clonotypes in ibrutinib-treated CLL. Here immunoSEQ multiplex PCR was the method, and the copy in TCRdb shows in-frame clones only, minus some. The repertoire consists of 20,000 to 30,000 clones, with approximately 71% occurring once and the leading ten covering under 50%. The sequenced sample was PBMCs, obtained after 12 months of ibrutinib treatment. The receptor set was obtained from a human donor with chronic lymphocytic leukemia.

This clone turned up a few times. The chain combines TRBV7-6 with TRBJ1-5; D is unresolved. V shed 5 bases and J shed 4 bases, with 9 bases lying between them. In germline, CDR1 is SGHVS, CDR2 FNYEAQ. The CDR3 spans 13 residues. The CDR3 nucleotides are TGTGCCAGCAGCATACAACGGAATCAGCCCCAGCATTTT. It is translated as CASSIQRNQPQHF.

The genes are TRBV6-1 and TRBJ1-1, with 7 bases fitting TRBD1. From germline, CDR1 is MNHNS and CDR2 SASEGT. The V segment lost 2 bases and the J segment 2 bases; nucleotides outside the gene matches: 8. CDR3 length equals 16 residues. The CDR3, as DNA: TGTGCCAGCAGTGAACGACCAGGGGGTCTTAACACTGAAGCTTTCTTT. Amino acid sequence: CASSERPGGLNTEAFF.

The J gene is TRBJ1-2, the V gene TRBV5-4; 8 nucleotides agree with TRBD1. CDR1 is SGHNT, CDR2 YYREEE, per germline (reference sequence). Trimming cost V 0 bases and J 4 bases; bases outside gene matches: 2. This CDR3 has 14 residues. The CDR3 region is CASSLGQGLYGYTF. Written as DNA, the CDR3 is TGTGCCAGCAGCTTGGGACAGGGGCTCTATGGCTACACCTTC.

V gene TRBV19 combines with J gene TRBJ2-2; D possibly corresponds to TRBD2 (5 bases). This CDR3 contains 12 residues. Germline V gene sequence: CDR1 LNHDA, CDR2 SQIVND (reference sequence). V lost 6 bases, J lost 7 bases, and 9 bases lay in between. The CDR3 sequence is CASRRERGELFF. The CDR3 nucleotides are TGTGCCAGTAGAAGGGAGCGCGGGGAGCTGTTTTTT.

This clone showed up just a few times. This chain uses TRBV2 with TRBJ1-1; 8 nucleotides line up with TRBD1. V lost 6 bases to trimming and J lost 1 base; unmatched junction nucleotides: 7. The germline V gene has CDR1 SNHLY and CDR2 FYNNEI. The CDR3 sequence is 15 residues long. This chain's CDR3 is CASRPEDRANTEAFF. As DNA, the CDR3 is TGTGCCAGCAGACCTGAGGACAGGGCGAACACTGAAGCTTTCTTT.

V usage is TRBV28 and J usage is TRBJ1-2; TRBD1 matches 10 bases. After removal of 5 bases from V and 8 bases from J, the junction contained 11 bases not matched to a gene. Germline V gene lookup returns CDR1 MDHEN and CDR2 SYDVKM. The CDR3 runs to 15 residues. The CDR3 protein is CASSLTSTGGLGYTF. Here the CDR3 DNA reads TGTGCCAGCAGTCTGACCTCGACAGGGGGCCTGGGCTACACCTTC.